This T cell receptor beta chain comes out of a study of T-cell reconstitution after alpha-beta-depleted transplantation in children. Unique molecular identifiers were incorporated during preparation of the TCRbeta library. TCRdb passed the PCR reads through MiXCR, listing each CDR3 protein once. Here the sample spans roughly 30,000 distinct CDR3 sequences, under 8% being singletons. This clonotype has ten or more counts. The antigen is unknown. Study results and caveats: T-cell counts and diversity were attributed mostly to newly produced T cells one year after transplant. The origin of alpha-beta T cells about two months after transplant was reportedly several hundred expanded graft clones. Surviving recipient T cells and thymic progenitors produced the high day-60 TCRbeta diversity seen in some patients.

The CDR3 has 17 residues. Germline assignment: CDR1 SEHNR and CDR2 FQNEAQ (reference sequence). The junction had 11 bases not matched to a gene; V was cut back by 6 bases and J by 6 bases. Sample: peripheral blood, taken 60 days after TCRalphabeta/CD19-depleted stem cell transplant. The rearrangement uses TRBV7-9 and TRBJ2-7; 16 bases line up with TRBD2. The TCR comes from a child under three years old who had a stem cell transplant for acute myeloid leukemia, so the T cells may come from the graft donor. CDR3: CASRDGTSGRARGEQYF. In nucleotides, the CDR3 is TGTGCCAGCAGGGACGGGACTAGCGGGAGGGCCAGGGGCGAGCAGTACTTC. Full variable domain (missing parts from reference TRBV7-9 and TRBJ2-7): DTGVSQNPRHKITKRGQNVTFRCDPISEHNRLYWYRQTLGQGPEFLTYFQNEAQLEKSRLLSDRFSAERPKGSFSTLEIQRTEQGDSAMYLCASRDGTSGRARGEQYFGPGTRLTVT.